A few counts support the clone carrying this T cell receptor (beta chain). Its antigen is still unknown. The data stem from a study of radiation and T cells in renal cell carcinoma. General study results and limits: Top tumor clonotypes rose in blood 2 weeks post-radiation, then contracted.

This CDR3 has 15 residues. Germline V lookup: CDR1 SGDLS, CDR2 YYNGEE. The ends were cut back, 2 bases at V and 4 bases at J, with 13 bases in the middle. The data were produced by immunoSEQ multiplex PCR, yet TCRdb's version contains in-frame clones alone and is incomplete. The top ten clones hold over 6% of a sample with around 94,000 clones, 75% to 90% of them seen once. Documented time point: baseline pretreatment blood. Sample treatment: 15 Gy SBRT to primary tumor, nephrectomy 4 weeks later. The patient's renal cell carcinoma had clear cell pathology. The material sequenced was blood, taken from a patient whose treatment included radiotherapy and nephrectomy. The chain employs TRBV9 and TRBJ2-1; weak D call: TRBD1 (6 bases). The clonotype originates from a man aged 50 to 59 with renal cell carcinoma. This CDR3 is CASSVGWGPYNEQFF. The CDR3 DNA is TGTGCCAGCAGCGTCGGTTGGGGGCCTTACAATGAGCAGTTCTTC.